This T cell receptor (beta chain) appears in the sequencing data of a study of cytomegalovirus exposure and HLA in healthy donors. Trimming left V 5 bases short and J 0 bases short, with 7 bases between. The CDR3 is made up of 14 amino acids. Germline V gives CDR1 MNHEY, CDR2 SVGAGI. A multiplex PCR was run with 60 Vbeta primers and 13 Jbeta primers. Authors' analysis steps: There were around 77 million unique TCR beta chains by a later count, and 10 million to 12 million of them were shared. The assay was immunoSEQ multiplex PCR, and TCRdb's table has in-frame clones only and misses some. The V and J calls and the clone size are those of that table, but D and trimming were determined from the DNA. This sample has about 200,000 clones; about 82% occur once, and the top ten carry less than 2.5%.

Sequencing used PBMCs. The J gene is TRBJ1-4, the V gene TRBV6-5, with D uncertain. This clonotype was sampled from a woman aged 45-65 years in good health and CMV-seronegative. CDR3 DNA: TGTGCCAGCAGTCCTGTTGCAACTAATGAAAAACTGTTTTTT. Its protein product is CASSPVATNEKLFF.